This TCR beta chain derives from a study of blood T cell repertoires in COVID-19. CDR1 SQVTM and CDR2 ANQGSEA come from the germline V gene. The CDR3 is made up of 18 amino acids. V lost 4 bases, J lost 3 bases, and 13 bases stayed unmatched. The data were produced by immunoSEQ multiplex PCR, yet TCRdb's version contains in-frame clones alone and is incomplete. The sample lists 75,000 to 95,000 clones, under 90% occurring once. This chain links TRBV29-1 with TRBJ2-7, with 15 bases that match TRBD2. The sequence was obtained from a middle-aged woman with active or convalescent COVID-19. Material: peripheral blood. CDR3: CSVGLLGTSGRSIYEQYF. CDR3 DNA: TGCAGCGTTGGTCTTTTGGGGACTAGCGGGAGGTCTATCTACGAGCAGTACTTC.